Presented here are 5 T cell receptor beta chains from one specimen sequenced in a study of blood T cell repertoires in COVID-19 (dated by TCRdb to the early 2020s). The library was produced with the immunoSEQ multiplex PCR assay. TCRdb holds this immuneACCESS table with in-frame rearrangements only. Some clones are missing; in checked studies, unresolved V genes explain under half, and the rest has no known cause. The sample records about 250,000 clones, around nine tenths of which are singletons. The ten most abundant clones make up about 0.94% of the sample. The sample taken for sequencing was peripheral blood. Receptors originate from a middle-aged woman who had recovered from COVID-19.

J is TRBJ1-6 and V is TRBV27; the D gene is possibly TRBD1 (6 bases). Germline-derived CDR1 and CDR2 are MNHEY and SMNVEV (reference sequence). The length of the CDR3 is 15 residues. V shed 2 bases and J shed 6 bases, with 11 bases lying between them. This CDR3 is CASSLGTGSNSPLHF. CDR3 coding DNA: TGTGCCAGCAGTTTAGGTACAGGGTCTAATTCACCCCTCCACTTT.

The chain combines TRBV30 with TRBJ1-2; 9 bases fit TRBD1. V shed 5 bases, J shed 8 bases, and the junction held 9 bases outside the gene matches. The germline V gene has CDR1 GTSNPN and CDR2 SVGIG (reference sequence). The CDR3 is 13 amino acids. The CDR3 nucleotides are TGTGCCTGGTGCGAAACAGGGGGCTGGGGCTACACCTTC. Protein sequence: CAWCETGGWGYTF.

The chain joins TRBV7-9 to TRBJ2-1; 8 positions match TRBD2. This CDR3 contains 17 residues. Germline trimming cut 5 bases from V and 3 bases from J; bases unmatched to any gene: 12. From germline, CDR1 is SEHNR and CDR2 FQNEAQ (reference sequence). The CDR3 DNA sequence: TGTGCCAGCAGCCCAAGCGCTAGCGGGTTCGACTACAATGAGCAGTTCTTC. Translating it yields CASSPSASGFDYNEQFF.

CDR3 sequence: CASSLSRAPTDTQYF. CDR3 in DNA: TGTGCCAGCAGTTTATCGAGGGCCCCCACAGATACGCAGTATTTT. V is TRBV27 and J is TRBJ2-3, with a possible D match to TRBD2 (5 bases). Per the germline V gene, CDR1 is MNHEY and CDR2 is SMNVEV (reference sequence). The CDR3 is 15 amino acids. The V end lost 0 bases, the J end lost 2 bases, and 9 bases lay between the germline ends.

V is TRBV4-1 and J is TRBJ1-2; D is perhaps TRBD1 (6 bases). V was clipped by 3 bases and J by 1 base, with 18 bases between them. Germline V gene sequence: CDR1 MGHRA, CDR2 YSYEKL. The CDR3 sequence is 17 residues long. The CDR3 nucleotides read TGCGCCAGCAGCCAGGCAATGGACAGCTCTCATAACTATGGCTACACCTTC. Translated, it gives CASSQAMDSSHNYGYTF.